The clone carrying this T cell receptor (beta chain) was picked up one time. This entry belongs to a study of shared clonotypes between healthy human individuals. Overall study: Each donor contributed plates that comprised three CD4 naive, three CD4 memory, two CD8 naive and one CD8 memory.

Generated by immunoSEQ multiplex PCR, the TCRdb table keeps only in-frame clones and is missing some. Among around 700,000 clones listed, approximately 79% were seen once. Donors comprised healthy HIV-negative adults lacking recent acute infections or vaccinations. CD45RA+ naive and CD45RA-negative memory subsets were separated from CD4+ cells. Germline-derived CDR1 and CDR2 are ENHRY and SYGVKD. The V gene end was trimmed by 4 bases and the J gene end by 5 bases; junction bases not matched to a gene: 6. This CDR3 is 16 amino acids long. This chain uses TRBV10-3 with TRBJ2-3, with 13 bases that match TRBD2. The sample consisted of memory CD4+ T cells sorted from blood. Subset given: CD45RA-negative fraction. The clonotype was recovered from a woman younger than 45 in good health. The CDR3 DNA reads TGTGCCATCAGTGGAGGACTAGCGGGAGATATAGATACGCAGTATTTT. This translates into CAISGGLAGDIDTQYF.